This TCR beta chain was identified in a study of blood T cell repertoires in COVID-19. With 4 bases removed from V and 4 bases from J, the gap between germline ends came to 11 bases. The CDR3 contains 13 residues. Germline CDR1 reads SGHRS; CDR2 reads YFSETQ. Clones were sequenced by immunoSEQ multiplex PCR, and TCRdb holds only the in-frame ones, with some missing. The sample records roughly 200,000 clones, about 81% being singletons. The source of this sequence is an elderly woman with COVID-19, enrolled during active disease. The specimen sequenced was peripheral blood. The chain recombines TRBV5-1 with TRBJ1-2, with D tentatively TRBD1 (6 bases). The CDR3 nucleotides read TGCGCCAGCAGCCAGGGACACATCTATGGCTACACCTTC. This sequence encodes CASSQGHIYGYTF.